This TCR beta chain comes out of a study of T-cell reconstitution after alpha-beta-depleted transplantation in children. Using unique molecular identifiers, the investigators prepared the TCRbeta library. MiXCR, run by TCRdb on the PCR reads, gives a single entry per CDR3 protein. The sample holds nearly 550,000 distinct CDR3 sequences; around 18% are singletons and the top ten take roughly 3.3%. Germline lookup yields CDR1 SGHVS and CDR2 FNYEAQ. CDR3 length: 15 residues. Trimming took 5 bases from V and 3 from J, leaving 14 bases between them. The source was PBMCs from the stem cell graft donor, collected from the stem cell graft. The clonotype originates from a human donor who donated a stem cell graft to a child with acute lymphoblastic leukemia. The chain combines TRBV7-6 with TRBJ1-5, with D possibly matching TRBD1 (6 bases). The CDR3 DNA reads as TGTGCCAGCAGCCCTGGGACAATAGCCAATCAGCCCCAGCATTTT. Translating it yields CASSPGTIANQPQHF.